This TCR beta chain was found in a study of shared clonotypes between healthy human individuals. This CDR3 is 15 amino acids long. Trimming cost V 6 bases and J 0 bases, with 15 bases left between them. Germline V CDR1 and CDR2: MGHRA, YSYEKL. Study-level points and caveats: Few donors limited the genetic and exposure-history diversity represented. Only blood underwent sampling, and tissue repertoires likely differ.

Terminally differentiated effector memory CD45RA+ cells were excluded by CCR7 positive selection of CD45RO-negative cells. Method: immunoSEQ multiplex PCR; TCRdb's copy keeps in-frame clones and lacks some. Among approximately 2,200,000 clones listed, 85% to 95% were seen once. Comment on this clone: What it binds is unknown.

The source of this sequence is a man aged 18 to 30 in good health. Some clones in this sample may be carry-over from other donors' samples. The sample consisted of naive CD8+ T cells from PBMCs. This sequence joins TRBV4-1 and TRBJ2-7; D may be TRBD2 (5 bases). In nucleotides, the CDR3 is TGCGCCAGCAGTCACAGAGCGGTACCCTCCTACGAGCAGTACTTC. Protein: CASSHRAVPSYEQYF.